The clone carrying this TCR beta chain was counted a few times. No antigen is known for it. Primers included in the PCR were 60 Vbeta and 13 Jbeta primers. Only in-frame clones appear in the TCRdb table, and some are missing; sequencing was by immunoSEQ multiplex PCR. The repertoire holds 87,000 or so clones, with approximately 7.7% as singletons. The germline CDR1 and CDR2 sequences are SGHRS and YFSETQ. Trimming took 4 bases from V and 3 from J, leaving 16 bases between them. CDR3 size: 16 residues. These data come from a study of cytomegalovirus exposure and HLA in healthy donors. Regarding the study as a whole: Earlier analysis found most TCR beta V segments productive about 90% or about 30% of the time. In a later analysis, HLA-C alleles had the fewest associated TCRs, DRB1 alleles the most. The classifier was said to identify cytomegalovirus status with high specificity and sensitivity. The study listed 164 cytomegalovirus-associated TCR beta chains.

This receptor was obtained from a man aged 50 to 59 in good health and CMV-seronegative. The chain couples TRBV5-1 to TRBJ2-2, with D maybe TRBD1 (6 bases). Sequencing input: PBMCs. This chain's CDR3 is CASSPIPGADTGELFF. CDR3 nucleotide sequence: TGCGCCAGCAGCCCCATCCCAGGGGCCGACACCGGGGAGCTGTTTTTT. Combining the CDR3 with reference TRBV5-1 and TRBJ2-2 gives the whole variable domain KAGVTQTPRYLIKTRGQQVTLSCSPISGHRSVSWYQQTPGQGLQFLFEYFSETQRNKGNFPGRFSGRQFSNSRSEMNVSTLELGDSALYLCASSPIPGADTGELFFGEGSRLTVL.